The subject of this entry is one T cell receptor beta chain. Its cognate antigen is unknown. These data come from a study of human T cells and chemical hapten exposure. Study overall: Patients, a majority of them female, were diagnosed with alopecia areata, totalis or universalis.

The study's library attached unique molecular identifiers to single cDNA molecules. TCRdb re-derived calls from the RACE reads in MiXCR, one entry per CDR3 protein. The sample shows 85,000 to 100,000 distinct CDR3 sequences, around a quarter of them seen only once. Indicated time point: patch test 3, about 24 weeks after DPC sensitization. Treatment of the sample: therapeutic diphenylcyclopropenone sensitization with weekly scalp DPC. Study outcomes and limitations: There was alopecia in the donors, so their immune response may differ from that of healthy people. There was no change with DPC sensitization in TCRs above 1 in 1000 frequency.

V shed 6 bases, J shed 1 base, and the junction held 8 bases outside the gene matches. The length of the CDR3 is 15 residues. The V gene's germline CDR1 is MNHNS and CDR2 SASEGT. This sequence was found in a man aged 40-55 years with alopecia areata. Some clones in this sample may be carry-over from other donors' samples. The chain recombines TRBV6-1 with TRBJ2-5, with 7 bases fitting TRBD2. The source material was whole blood, sampled in connection with sensitization to the hapten diphenylcyclopropenone (DPC). CDR3 protein: CASRWASGGQETQYF. As DNA, the CDR3 is TGTGCCAGCAGATGGGCTAGCGGAGGCCAAGAGACCCAGTACTTC.